The T cell receptor beta chain under discussion was sequenced for a study of T cells in tuberculosis. Turning to the study itself: The T cells targeted glucose monomycolate, a mycobacterial lipid, via CD1B. Broader study findings: Some low-affinity tetramer-binding T cells may be absent from this sample.

TCRdb keeps only in-frame clones here, not all; method: immunoSEQ multiplex PCR. The sample lists tens of thousands of clones, around 81% occurring once. The CDR3 consists of 15 residues. The V gene lost 4 bases and the J gene lost 0 bases, with 9 bases spanning the gap. Germline V gives CDR1 MNHNS, CDR2 SASEGT. Thawed, overnight-rested PBMC were stained with GMM-loaded CD1B tetramer, viability dye and anti-CD3, then sorted. The lipid loaded on the CD1B tetramers was C32 glucose monomycolate from Rhodococcus equi. Each donor contributed 95,000 to 100,000 sorted tetramer-negative cells. This receptor was identified in an adult woman with latent tuberculosis. The sample taken for sequencing was CD1b-GMM tetramer-negative cells sorted from PBMCs. The rearrangement links TRBV6-1 to TRBJ2-2; perhaps TRBD1 as D (5 bases). CDR3 sequence: CASSATESNTGELFF. CDR3 nucleotides: TGTGCCAGCAGTGCGACAGAGTCGAACACCGGGGAGCTGTTTTTT.